This TCR beta chain was captured in a study of T cells in tuberculosis. In the study overall: The T cells targeted glucose monomycolate, a mycobacterial lipid, via CD1B.

After thawing and overnight rest, PBMC were stained with GMM-loaded CD1B tetramer, viability dye and anti-CD3 for sorting. The lipid loaded on the CD1B tetramers was C32 glucose monomycolate from Rhodococcus equi. Tetramer-negative cells, roughly 97,000 per donor, were also sorted. CDR1 is MGHRA, CDR2 YSYEKL, per germline. V lost 1 base and J lost 8, with 12 bases in between. The CDR3 totals 14 residues. Only in-frame clones appear in the TCRdb table, and some are missing; sequencing was by immunoSEQ multiplex PCR. The data show 85,000 to 90,000 clones, under 95% seen once. Whole-study results and caveats: T cells binding CD1B-GMM tetramer weakly possibly escaped the sort.

The clonotype originates from an adult woman with latent tuberculosis. Sequenced input: CD1b-GMM tetramer-negative cells sorted from PBMCs. The chain combines TRBV4-1 with TRBJ2-1; perhaps TRBD1 as D (6 bases). CDR3 coding DNA: TGCGCCAGCAGCCAAGGAACAGGGTATTATGAGCAGTTCTTC. It specifies CASSQGTGYYEQFF.